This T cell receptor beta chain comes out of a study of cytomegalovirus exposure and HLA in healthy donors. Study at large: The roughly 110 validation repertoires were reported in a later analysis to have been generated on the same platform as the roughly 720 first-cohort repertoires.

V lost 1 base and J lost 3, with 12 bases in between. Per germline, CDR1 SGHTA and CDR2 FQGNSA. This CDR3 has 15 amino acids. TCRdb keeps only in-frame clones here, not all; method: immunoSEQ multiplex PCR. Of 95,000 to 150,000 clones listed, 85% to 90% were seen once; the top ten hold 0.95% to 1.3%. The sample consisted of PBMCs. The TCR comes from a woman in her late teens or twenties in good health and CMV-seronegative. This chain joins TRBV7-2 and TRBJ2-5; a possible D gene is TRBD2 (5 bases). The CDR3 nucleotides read TGTGCCAGCAGCTTAGTTGGAGGTGCTGAAGAGACCCAGTACTTC. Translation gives CASSLVGGAEETQYF.